One sample yielded the 26 T cell receptor beta chains listed below, sequenced in a study of cytomegalovirus exposure and HLA in healthy donors. It was with 60 Vbeta and 13 Jbeta primers that the PCR ran. Using immunoSEQ multiplex PCR, the repertoire was profiled, and TCRdb retains in-frame clones only, with some absent. This table holds around 200,000 clones, 80% found once. Specimen: PBMCs. The source of these receptors is a boy aged 5-17 years in good health and CMV-seronegative.

In its sample, this clone was seen once. The chain uses TRBV19 and TRBJ2-1; D remains unclear. Germline V lookup: CDR1 LNHDA, CDR2 SQIVND (reference sequence). Trimming removed 4 bases from V and 8 bases from J, with 9 bases in between. The CDR3 totals 12 residues. CDR3 amino acids: CASSTLLYEQFF. CDR3 nucleotide sequence: TGTGCCAGTAGTACACTTCTATATGAGCAGTTCTTC.

The rearrangement uses TRBV2 and TRBJ1-1; TRBD1 might be the D (5 bases). The V and J ends lost 6 bases and 5 bases respectively, with 25 bases between them. The CDR3 is 17 residues long. Germline V gene lookup returns CDR1 SNHLY and CDR2 FYNNEI. The CDR3 sequence is CASRFRALVGLGTEAFF. CDR3 in DNA: TGTGCCAGCAGATTCAGGGCTCTAGTAGGGTTGGGGACTGAAGCTTTCTTT. The variable domain in full, completed from reference TRBV2 and TRBJ1-1, reads EPEVTQTPSHQVTQMGQEVILRCVPISNHLYFYWYRQILGQKVEFLVSFYNNEISEKSEIFDDQFSVERPDGSNFTLKIRSTKLEDSAMYFCASRFRALVGLGTEAFFGQGTRLTVV.

The J gene is TRBJ1-3, the V gene TRBV19; D call uncertain. V lost 3 bases and J 0 bases, leaving 12 bases between the germline ends. The CDR3 covers 16 residues. The germline gives CDR1 LNHDA, CDR2 SQIVND (reference sequence). CDR3 DNA: TGTGCCAGTAGTATGGGAGGACTCCTCTCTGGAAACACCATATATTTT. Translated: CASSMGGLLSGNTIYF.

The gene calls are TRBV2 and TRBJ2-7; 9 bases are shared with TRBD2. The CDR3 loop spans 15 amino acids. Germline CDR1 reads SNHLY; CDR2 reads FYNNEI. V shed 4 bases, J shed 0 bases, and the junction held 4 bases outside the gene matches. CDR3 in amino acids: CASSGSGRNSYEQYF. As DNA, the CDR3 is TGTGCCAGCAGTGGTAGCGGGAGAAACTCCTACGAGCAGTACTTC. Based on the CDR3 plus reference TRBV2 and TRBJ2-7, the full variable domain is EPEVTQTPSHQVTQMGQEVILRCVPISNHLYFYWYRQILGQKVEFLVSFYNNEISEKSEIFDDQFSVERPDGSNFTLKIRSTKLEDSAMYFCASSGSGRNSYEQYFGPGTRLTVT.

This chain connects TRBV12-5 to TRBJ1-1; D unresolved. Trimming stripped 5 bases from V and 1 base from J, with 14 bases between. Germline CDR1 LGHNT, CDR2 FRNRAP. The CDR3 consists of 15 residues. This CDR3 is CASGAPQDKNTEAFF. The DNA for the CDR3 is TGTGCTAGTGGTGCGCCCCAAGACAAGAACACTGAAGCTTTCTTT. Supplemented by reference TRBV12-5 and TRBJ1-1, the full variable domain reads DARVTQTPRHKVTEMGQEVTMRCQPILGHNTVFWYRQTMMQGLELLAYFRNRAPLDDSGMPKDRFSAEMPDATLATLKIQPSEPRDSAVYFCASGAPQDKNTEAFFGQGTRLTVV.

This clone was seen a handful of times. This rearrangement joins TRBV7-3 to TRBJ1-1; D ambiguous. The CDR3 is made up of 14 amino acids. In germline, CDR1 is SGHTA, CDR2 FQGTGA. Trimming stripped 5 bases from V and 8 bases from J, with 18 bases between. Here the CDR3 DNA reads TGTGCCAGCAGCCGCACGTCTCGTTGGCAGGAAGCTTTCTTT. As protein: CASSRTSRWQEAFF.

The V call is TRBV7-9, the J call TRBJ1-1; 12 nucleotides align to TRBD1. V lost 3 bases and J lost 7; bases outside the gene matches: 9. The CDR3 spans 16 residues. The germline V gene encodes CDR1 SEHNR and CDR2 FQNEAQ (reference sequence). This CDR3 is CASSFAGTGGRVEAFF. DNA of the CDR3: TGTGCCAGCAGCTTTGCCGGGACAGGGGGCCGGGTTGAAGCTTTCTTT.

The rearrangement links TRBV7-3 to TRBJ2-2; 9 nucleotides agree with TRBD1. V trimming: 5 bases; J trimming: 10 bases; junction bases outside the gene matches: 11. The CDR3 is made up of 15 amino acids. Germline V gene data show CDR1 as SGHTA and CDR2 as FQGTGA. CDR3 protein: CASSLMWGQGEELFF. The CDR3 nucleotides are TGTGCCAGCAGCCTGATGTGGGGACAGGGCGAGGAGCTGTTTTTT.

This chain connects TRBV9 to TRBJ2-4, with D uncertain. V was shortened by 2 bases and J by 2 bases, with 8 bases between the two germline ends. The germline gives CDR1 SGDLS, CDR2 YYNGEE. The CDR3 totals 14 residues. As DNA, the CDR3 is TGTGCCAGCAGCGTCGACATCACCAAAAACATTCAGTACTTC. Translating it yields CASSVDITKNIQYF.

The chain is built from TRBV5-1 and TRBJ1-2; no clear D gene. The CDR3 covers 17 residues. The germline CDR1 and CDR2 sequences are SGHRS and YFSETQ. The V end lost 5 bases, the J end lost 0 bases, and 20 bases lay between the germline ends. CDR3 region: CASSFGYRQLANYGYTF. The CDR3 nucleotides are TGCGCCAGCAGTTTTGGGTACCGTCAACTAGCTAACTATGGCTACACCTTC.

J is TRBJ1-1 and V is TRBV30; possibly TRBD1 for D (5 bases). The germline gives CDR1 GTSNPN, CDR2 SVGIG (reference sequence). This CDR3 comprises 14 residues. The V gene lost 4 bases and the J gene lost 0 bases, with 12 bases spanning the gap. In DNA form, the CDR3 reads TGTGCCTGGACCAGACAGCCCATGAACACTGAAGCTTTCTTT. Translation: CAWTRQPMNTEAFF.

V gene TRBV19 combines with J gene TRBJ2-7; TRBD2 agrees at 9 bases. CDR3 length equals 15 residues. The trim removed 4 bases at V and 7 bases at J, leaving 11 bases unmatched. Germline CDR1 LNHDA, CDR2 SQIVND (reference sequence). DNA of the CDR3: TGTGCCAGTAGTAGGAGCGGGAGGCCCATGGGGGAGCAGTACTTC. Amino acids: CASSRSGRPMGEQYF.

This chain links TRBV7-2 with TRBJ1-2; D may be TRBD1 (6 bases). Germline CDR1 is SGHTA and CDR2 is FQGNSA. The CDR3 totals 15 residues. Between the trimmed V and J ends, which lost 3 bases and 7 bases, there was a span of 18 bases. The CDR3 reads CASSFVRRGGPGYTF. CDR3 nucleotides: TGTGCCAGCAGCTTCGTCCGGAGGGGGGGGCCTGGCTACACCTTC.

V is TRBV6-5 and J is TRBJ1-4, with D perhaps matching TRBD1 (6 bases). The CDR3 is 13 residues long. V gave up 6 bases and J gave up 7 bases, with 12 bases separating them. Germline V gives CDR1 MNHEY, CDR2 SVGAGI. CDR3 coding DNA: TGTGCCAGCAGCGGGGGGCCTTTTGAAAAACTGTTTTTT. Its protein is CASSGGPFEKLFF.

The chain couples TRBV9 to TRBJ2-3; unclear D gene. Trimming stripped 0 bases from V and 4 bases from J, with 12 bases between. Germline V gene lookup returns CDR1 SGDLS and CDR2 YYNGEE. The CDR3 runs to 15 residues. CDR3 in amino acids: CASSVANGFADTQYF. CDR3 DNA: TGTGCCAGCAGCGTAGCTAACGGTTTTGCAGATACGCAGTATTTT.

This clone was found a few times. The V call is TRBV19, the J call TRBJ2-1, with 8 bases aligning to TRBD2. The CDR3 loop spans 15 amino acids. J gave up 9 bases and V 3 bases, and 10 bases lay outside the gene matches. Germline CDR1 reads LNHDA; CDR2 reads SQIVND (reference sequence). The CDR3 sequence is CASSILAGSTVEQFF. Here the CDR3 DNA reads TGTGCCAGTAGTATTTTAGCGGGATCTACAGTTGAGCAGTTCTTC.

This clone has more than one count but fewer than ten. The rearrangement uses TRBV9 and TRBJ1-2; TRBD1 matches 12 bases. V lost 2 bases to trimming and J lost 7 bases; unmatched junction nucleotides: 9. The CDR3 totals 16 residues. CDR1 is SGDLS and CDR2 is YYNGEE in the germline V gene. Written as DNA, the CDR3 is TGTGCCAGCAGCGTGAACCCGGGACAGGGGGCGGGTGGCTACACCTTC. It translates to CASSVNPGQGAGGYTF.

The chain is built from TRBV30 and TRBJ1-1; tentatively, D is TRBD1 (5 bases). V gave up 5 bases and J gave up 1 base, with 11 bases separating them. The CDR3 is 13 amino acids. The germline V gene has CDR1 GTSNPN and CDR2 SVGIG (reference sequence). In nucleotides, the CDR3 is TGTGCCTGGGAGAGAAGGGGGAACACTGAAGCTTTCTTT. Amino acids: CAWERRGNTEAFF.

V and J are TRBV11-2 and TRBJ1-2; 7 nucleotides line up with TRBD1. The V segment lost 0 bases and the J segment 3 bases; nucleotides outside the gene matches: 4. This CDR3 is built from 15 residues. Germline V gene sequence: CDR1 SGHAT, CDR2 FQNNGV. CDR3 nucleotide sequence: TGTGCCAGCAGCTTAGAAGGGGGCGCGGACTATGGCTACACCTTC. Translating it yields CASSLEGGADYGYTF.

The chain combines TRBV20-1 with TRBJ2-3; weak D call: TRBD2 (5 bases). Trimming left V 8 bases short and J 7 bases short, with 13 bases between. This CDR3 spans 11 amino acids. The germline CDR1 and CDR2 sequences are DFQATT and SNEGSKA (reference sequence). The CDR3: CSLTRVNTQYF. The CDR3 DNA sequence: TGCAGTCTAACTAGAGTAAATACGCAGTATTTT.

In this sample, this clone turned up once. The V and J genes are TRBV29-1 and TRBJ1-3, with D possibly matching TRBD1 (5 bases). The CDR3 totals 13 residues. Germline loops: CDR1 SQVTM, CDR2 ANQGSEA. The V gene lost 5 bases and the J gene lost 0 bases, with 8 bases spanning the gap. The CDR3 DNA sequence: TGCAGCGTTCGCGGGGGCTCTGGAAACACCATATATTTT. Amino acid sequence: CSVRGGSGNTIYF.

On this clone: The sample has other DNA sequences that encode this CDR3 too. The chain has TRBV19 and TRBJ2-1; D might be TRBD2 (7 bases). The CDR3 has 15 amino acids. Trimming removed 3 bases from V and 0 bases from J, with 9 bases in between. Looked up from germline, CDR1 is LNHDA and CDR2 is SQIVND (reference sequence). CDR3 loop: CASSIRGGSYNEQFF. DNA of the CDR3: TGTGCCAGTAGTATTAGGGGGGGCTCCTACAATGAGCAGTTCTTC.

CDR3 loop: CASSWDAGTGSYEQYF. In DNA form, the CDR3 reads TGTGCCAGCAGCTGGGATGCCGGGACAGGGTCCTACGAGCAGTACTTC. The rearrangement joins TRBV5-6 to TRBJ2-5, with 9 bases that match TRBD1. The last part of the DNA fits TRBJ2-7 better; the J call may be wrong. This CDR3 region has 16 residues. CDR1 and CDR2 from the germline V gene are SGHDT and YYEEEE.

The chain employs TRBV19 and TRBJ1-5; a possible D gene is TRBD1 (5 bases). CDR3 length: 14 residues. Germline CDR1 reads LNHDA; CDR2 reads SQIVND (reference sequence). V lost 6 bases and J lost 0, with 9 bases in between. CDR3 coding DNA: TGTGCCAGTAGCAGTCAGGGTAGCAATCAGCCCCAGCATTTT. It is translated as CASSSQGSNQPQHF.

The rearrangement links TRBV30 to TRBJ2-7; D is possibly TRBD1 (6 bases). Looked up from germline, CDR1 is GTSNPN and CDR2 is SVGIG (reference sequence). Trimming pared 0 bases from V and 6 bases from J, leaving 12 bases between. This CDR3 contains 13 residues. DNA for the CDR3: TGTGCCTGGAGTGTTGTACAGGGTTCCGAGCAGTACTTC. Translated: CAWSVVQGSEQYF.

In this sample, this clone turned up once. The rearrangement links TRBV11-2 to TRBJ1-3; the match to TRBD1 covers 7 bases. With 5 bases clipped from V and 0 bases from J, the junction kept 4 bases outside the gene matches. Germline V lookup: CDR1 SGHAT, CDR2 FQNNGV. The CDR3 is 15 residues long. CDR3 loop: CASSGDRHSGNTIYF. Here the CDR3 DNA reads TGTGCCAGCAGCGGGGACAGACACTCTGGAAACACCATATATTTT.